Reported below is one T cell receptor (beta chain). The antigen is unknown. This specimen belongs to a study of graft-versus-host responses after intestinal transplantation. About the study: Induction with anti-thymocyte globulin, then tacrolimus and steroids for around three years, was given to all recipients.

The V and J ends lost 4 bases and 6 bases, in that order; junction bases with no gene match: 14. The germline gives CDR1 ENHRY, CDR2 SYGVKD. This CDR3 region has 16 residues. TCRdb's copy holds only in-frame clones and misses some; the assay was immunoSEQ multiplex PCR. The table includes 100,000 or so clones, about 93% detected once. Study-level results: GvH clones were found in recipient marrow; some appeared first in ileum or blood. Across patients carrying graft-donor T cell macrochimerism, allografts held high graft-versus-host to host-versus-graft clonal ratios. GvH clone levels peaked in circulation, and this peak was associated with early post-transplant HvG declines.

The genes are TRBV10-3 and TRBJ2-7, with 8 nucleotides matching TRBD1. The source of this sequence is a human donor who received an intestinal transplant. The sample was unstimulated CD8+ T cells sorted from spleen or lymph node cells, taken before intestinal transplant. This CDR3 is CAISGTTGTGTFEQYF. The CDR3 nucleotides are TGTGCCATCAGTGGGACTACCGGGACAGGTACTTTCGAGCAGTACTTC.